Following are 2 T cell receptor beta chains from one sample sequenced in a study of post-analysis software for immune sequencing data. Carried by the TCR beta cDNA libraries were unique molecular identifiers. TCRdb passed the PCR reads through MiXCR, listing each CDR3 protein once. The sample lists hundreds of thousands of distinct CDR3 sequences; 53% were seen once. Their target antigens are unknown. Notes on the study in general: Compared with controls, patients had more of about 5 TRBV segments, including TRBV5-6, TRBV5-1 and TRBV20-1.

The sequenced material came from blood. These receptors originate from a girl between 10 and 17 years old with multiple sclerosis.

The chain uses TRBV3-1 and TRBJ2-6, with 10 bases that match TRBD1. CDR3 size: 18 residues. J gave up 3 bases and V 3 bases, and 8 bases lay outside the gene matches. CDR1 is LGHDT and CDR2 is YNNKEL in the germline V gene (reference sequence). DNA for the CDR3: TGTGCCAGCAGCCAGGGACAGGGGATCGGCTTTGGGGCCAACGTCCTGACTTTC. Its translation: CASSQGQGIGFGANVLTF.

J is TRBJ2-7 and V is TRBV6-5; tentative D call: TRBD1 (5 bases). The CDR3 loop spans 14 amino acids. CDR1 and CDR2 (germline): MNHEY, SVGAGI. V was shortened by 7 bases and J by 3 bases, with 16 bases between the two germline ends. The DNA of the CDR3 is TGTGCCAGCACCTCTCTGGAAGGGGTCTACGAGCAGTACTTC. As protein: CASTSLEGVYEQYF.